This T cell receptor (beta chain) was sequenced for a study of chemoradiotherapy in HPV16-positive cancers. For the study at large: Candidate HPV-specific clones and shared TCR motifs came from two HPV16-positive patients. Findings of the study overall: In HPV16-positive patients, HPV-responsive T-cell expansion tracked better recurrence-free survival. Only a couple of HPV16-positive patients supplied the functional HPV-specificity definition. Non-HPV-specific T cells did not expand in tumors during treatment, whereas candidate HPV-specific clones and E7-related motifs did.

This table comes from immunoSEQ multiplex PCR, and its TCRdb copy is limited to in-frame clones, with some not included. The top ten clones hold 11% of a sample with roughly 4,000 clones, around four fifths of them seen once. In regard to this clone: Its specificity is not known.

This CDR3 contains 16 residues. Trimming removed 4 bases from V and 0 bases from J, with 14 bases in between. Germline values: CDR1 SGHDT, CDR2 YYEEEE. This receptor was obtained from a human donor with HPV-associated anogenital cancer. Sequenced here: tumor tissue, sampled from a patient who underwent chemoradiotherapy. This chain links TRBV5-6 with TRBJ2-1, with D maybe TRBD1 (6 bases). The CDR3 spells CASSTGRGSSYNEQFF. CDR3 DNA: TGTGCCAGCAGCACTGGCAGGGGAAGCTCCTACAATGAGCAGTTCTTC.